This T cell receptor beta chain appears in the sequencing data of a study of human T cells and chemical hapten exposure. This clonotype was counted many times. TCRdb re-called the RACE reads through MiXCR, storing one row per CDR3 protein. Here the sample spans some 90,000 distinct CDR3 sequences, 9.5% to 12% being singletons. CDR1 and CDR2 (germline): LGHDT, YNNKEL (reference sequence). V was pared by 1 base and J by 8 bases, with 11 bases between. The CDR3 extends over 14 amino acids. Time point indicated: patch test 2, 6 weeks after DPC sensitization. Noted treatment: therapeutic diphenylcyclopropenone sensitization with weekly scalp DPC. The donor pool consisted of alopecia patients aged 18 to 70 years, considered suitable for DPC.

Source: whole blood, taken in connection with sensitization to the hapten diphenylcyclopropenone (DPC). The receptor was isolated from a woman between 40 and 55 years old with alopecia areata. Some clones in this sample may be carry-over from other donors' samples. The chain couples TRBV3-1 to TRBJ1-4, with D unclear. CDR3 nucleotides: TGTGCCAGCAGCCAAGGAGGTATACGGGAAAAACTGTTTTTT. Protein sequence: CASSQGGIREKLFF.